The clone carrying this T cell receptor beta chain was recorded at least ten times. The CDR3 sequence is 17 residues long. Trimming pared 3 bases from V and 0 bases from J, leaving 17 bases between. This sample was included in a study of molecular identifiers for immune sequencing clone quantification. The use of previously described methods and listed TCR primers produced the bulk TCR libraries. TCRdb redid the calling of the PCR reads with MiXCR, one entry per CDR3 protein. The repertoire holds about 630,000 distinct CDR3 sequences, about 25% seen once, with 0.78% in the top ten. This chain joins TRBV12-3 or TRBV12-4 and TRBJ1-1; the D is unclear. Specimen: naive CD8+ T cells from blood, with Jurkat cell RNA spiked in. Sample subset: FACS-sorted CD8+CD4-CCR7+CD45RA+ naive T cells. This TCR was recovered from a human donor in good health. Some libraries in this study had Jurkat cell RNA spiked in. The CDR3 protein is CASSLRISSVMNTEAFF. The CDR3 DNA sequence: TGTGCCAGCAGTTTGCGGATTTCTTCTGTAATGAACACTGAAGCTTTCTTT.